This TCR beta chain is from a study of OX40 agonist ivuxolimab in advanced cancers. Study details: Ivuxolimab doses were 0.01, 0.1, 0.3, 1.5, 3 or 10 mg/kg every 2 weeks. The dose-escalation cohort was over 65% male, with a mean age of around 60 years, ranging about 23 to 79.

The method was immunoSEQ multiplex PCR; TCRdb's version includes in-frame clones alone and lacks a portion of them. Among tens of thousands of clones listed, approximately 78% were seen once. V was pared by 5 bases and J by 7 bases, with 17 bases between. The CDR3 has 14 residues. Germline CDR1 SGHAT, CDR2 FQNNGV. Autoimmune disease history or systemic immunosuppression led to patient exclusion. On cycle 4 day 1 and cycle 7 day 1, as well as at baseline, blood was sampled. This clone was seen only a few times. Sequenced here: CD4+ or CD8+ T cells sorted from blood, sampled in a trial of the OX40 agonist ivuxolimab. The chain couples TRBV11-2 to TRBJ1-2; D unresolved. This clonotype originated in an adult with an advanced solid tumor such as melanoma, head and neck, liver or kidney cancer. The CDR3 DNA is TGTGCCAGCAGCCACCCTGGGAGGGTCGGTGGCTACACCTTC. It specifies CASSHPGRVGGYTF.